One and the same sample provided the 6 T cell receptor beta chains below, sequenced in a study of blood T cell repertoires in COVID-19 (dated by TCRdb to 2019 to 2021). Libraries were made using the immunoSEQ multiplex PCR assay. TCRdb took over this immuneACCESS table, retaining in-frame rearrangements with V and J assigned. Such tables are incomplete; in checked studies, under half of the missing clones stem from an unresolved V gene, and the remainder is unexplained. This sample holds 300,000 or so clones; 80% to 90% were observed only once. The ten largest clones add up to about 4% of the sample. Sequences were obtained from PBMCs or T cells enriched from blood (not recorded which). The receptors here all came from a woman in her thirties or forties with acute COVID-19.

The chain has TRBV11-1 and TRBJ2-3; D remains ambiguous. The CDR3 sequence is 14 residues long. Trimming removed 6 bases from V and 2 bases from J, with 12 bases in between. Germline CDR1 SGHAT, CDR2 FQDESV (reference sequence). The CDR3 DNA sequence: TGTGCCAGCAGGGAGACCGCGAACACAGATACGCAGTATTTT. It yields the protein CASRETANTDTQYF.

The rearrangement links TRBV6-5 to TRBJ2-7; TRBD1 matches 8 bases. Germline assignment: CDR1 MNHEY and CDR2 SVGAGI. The CDR3 has 15 residues. With V trimmed by 6 bases and J by 6 bases, 13 bases remained unmatched. In DNA, the CDR3 is TGTGCCAGCAGCCTACAGGGGGTCCCTCGGGGCGAGCAGTACTTC. This codes for CASSLQGVPRGEQYF.

The chain has TRBV27 and TRBJ2-7; no reliable D call. V lost 4 bases to trimming and J lost 4 bases, with 11 bases between them. The CDR3 runs to 13 residues. Germline values: CDR1 MNHEY, CDR2 SMNVEV (reference sequence). CDR3 bases: TGTGCCAGCAGTTCGGGTTCCGCGTACGAGCAGTACTTC. This codes for CASSSGSAYEQYF.

The V call is TRBV20-1, the J call TRBJ2-7; TRBD2 is a possible D gene (5 bases). V was trimmed by 3 bases and J by 1 base, leaving 13 bases between them. Germline values: CDR1 DFQATT, CDR2 SNEGSKA (reference sequence). The CDR3 loop spans 14 amino acids. DNA of the CDR3: TGCAGTGCTAGTGAACAGCTAGCTTCCTACGAGCAGTACTTC. Translated, it gives CSASEQLASYEQYF.

This chain connects TRBV7-2 to TRBJ1-3; a weak D match, TRBD1 (5 bases). The CDR3 covers 16 residues. Trimming shortened V by 5 bases and J by 0 bases, and 14 bases separated the two germline ends. CDR1 is SGHTA and CDR2 is FQGNSA in the germline V gene. As DNA, the CDR3 is TGTGCCAGCAGCCTCCGTGACAGTCGCTCTGGAAACACCATATATTTT. This codes for CASSLRDSRSGNTIYF.

This chain uses TRBV4-3 with TRBJ2-1; TRBD2 aligns across 10 bases. V dropped 0 bases and J dropped 6; count of bases not matched to a gene: 8. The CDR3 is made up of 17 amino acids. Germline CDR1 LGHNA, CDR2 YSLEER. CDR3 sequence reads: CASSQDLSGRALNEQFF. Written as DNA, the CDR3 is TGCGCCAGCAGCCAAGATCTAAGCGGGAGGGCCCTCAATGAGCAGTTCTTC.